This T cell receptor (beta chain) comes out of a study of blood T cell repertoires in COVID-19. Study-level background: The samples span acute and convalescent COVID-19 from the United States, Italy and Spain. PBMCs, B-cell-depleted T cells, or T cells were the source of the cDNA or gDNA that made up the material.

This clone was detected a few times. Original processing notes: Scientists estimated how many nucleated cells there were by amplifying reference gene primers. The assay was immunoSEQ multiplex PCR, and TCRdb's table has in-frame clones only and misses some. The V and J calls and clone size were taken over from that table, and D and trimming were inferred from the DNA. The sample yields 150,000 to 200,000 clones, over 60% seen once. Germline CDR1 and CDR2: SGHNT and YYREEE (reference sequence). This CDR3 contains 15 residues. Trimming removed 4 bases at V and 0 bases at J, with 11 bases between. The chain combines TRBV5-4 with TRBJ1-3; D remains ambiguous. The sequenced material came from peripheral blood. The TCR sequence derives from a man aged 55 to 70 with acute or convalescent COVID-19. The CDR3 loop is CASSPSSASGNTIYF. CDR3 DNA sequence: TGTGCCAGCAGCCCGAGCAGCGCCTCTGGAAACACCATATATTTT.